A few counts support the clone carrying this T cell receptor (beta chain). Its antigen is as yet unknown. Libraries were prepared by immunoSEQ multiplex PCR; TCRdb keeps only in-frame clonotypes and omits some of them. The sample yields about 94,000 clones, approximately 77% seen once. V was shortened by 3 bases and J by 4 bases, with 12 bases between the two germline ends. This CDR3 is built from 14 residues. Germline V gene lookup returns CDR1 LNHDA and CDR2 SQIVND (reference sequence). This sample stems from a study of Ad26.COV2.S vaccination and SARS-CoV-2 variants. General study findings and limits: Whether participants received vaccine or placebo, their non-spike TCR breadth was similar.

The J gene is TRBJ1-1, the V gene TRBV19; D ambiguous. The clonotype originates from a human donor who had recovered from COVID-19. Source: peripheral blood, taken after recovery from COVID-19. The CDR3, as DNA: TGTGCCAGTAGTATCCAAACCGGGCGCACTGAAGCTTTCTTT. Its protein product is CASSIQTGRTEAFF.